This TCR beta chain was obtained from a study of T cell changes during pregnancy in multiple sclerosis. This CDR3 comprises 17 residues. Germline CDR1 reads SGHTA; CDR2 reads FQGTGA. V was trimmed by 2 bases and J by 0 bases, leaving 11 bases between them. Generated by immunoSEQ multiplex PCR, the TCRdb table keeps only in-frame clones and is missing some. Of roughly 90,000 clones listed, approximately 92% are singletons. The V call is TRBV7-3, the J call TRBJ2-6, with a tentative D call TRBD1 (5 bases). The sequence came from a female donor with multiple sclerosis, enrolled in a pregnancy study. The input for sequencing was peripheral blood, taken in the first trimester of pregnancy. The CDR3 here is CASSLPRQTSGANVLTF. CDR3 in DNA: TGTGCCAGCAGCTTACCGAGACAGACCTCTGGGGCCAACGTCCTGACTTTC.